These 4 T cell receptor beta chains came from one sample sequenced in a study of CD8 T cells in Susac syndrome. With random hexamers, reverse transcription was performed on about 0.5 to 1 ug of RNA. TCRdb re-called the immunoSEQ multiplex PCR reads through MiXCR, storing one row per CDR3 protein. Altogether some 300,000 distinct CDR3 sequences are present, around nine tenths being singletons, with the ten largest covering around 0.18%. The source material was CD8+ T cells from PBMCs. The receptors derive from a human donor with multiple sclerosis.

This rearrangement joins TRBV7-8 to TRBJ2-2; 7 positions match TRBD2. Germline values: CDR1 SGHVS, CDR2 FQNEAQ. The CDR3 runs to 16 residues. Trimming at V came to 5 bases and at J to 0 bases, leaving 6 bases not matched to a gene. The CDR3 spells CASSALSGANTGELFF. DNA of the CDR3: TGTGCCAGCAGCGCATTGAGCGGGGCGAACACCGGGGAGCTGTTTTTT.

The DNA of the CDR3 is TGTGCCAGTATTGGGCGCTCTGGGGCCAACGTCCTGACTTTC. The encoded protein is CASIGRSGANVLTF. This chain joins TRBV19 and TRBJ2-6; D gene unclear. V was cut by 7 bases and J by 0 bases, with 7 bases left in between. Per germline, CDR1 LNHDA and CDR2 SQIVND (reference sequence). This CDR3 is built from 14 residues.

The chain is built from TRBV27 and TRBJ2-7; maybe TRBD1 (6 bases). Trimming pared 5 bases from V and 2 bases from J, leaving 19 bases between. The CDR3 is made up of 16 amino acids. The V gene's germline CDR1 is MNHEY and CDR2 SMNVEV (reference sequence). The CDR3 protein is CASSQNDRIPAYEQYF. The CDR3 nucleotides are TGTGCCAGCAGTCAGAACGACAGGATCCCCGCCTACGAGCAGTACTTC.

The chain employs TRBV19 and TRBJ1-2; the D is unclear. V was shortened by 8 bases and J by 4 bases, with 11 bases between the two germline ends. Germline V gene data show CDR1 as LNHDA and CDR2 as SQIVND (reference sequence). The CDR3 spans 12 residues. The CDR3 nucleotides are TGTGCCAGTCGTGAGACCCTCTATGGCTACACCTTC. It yields the protein CASRETLYGYTF.